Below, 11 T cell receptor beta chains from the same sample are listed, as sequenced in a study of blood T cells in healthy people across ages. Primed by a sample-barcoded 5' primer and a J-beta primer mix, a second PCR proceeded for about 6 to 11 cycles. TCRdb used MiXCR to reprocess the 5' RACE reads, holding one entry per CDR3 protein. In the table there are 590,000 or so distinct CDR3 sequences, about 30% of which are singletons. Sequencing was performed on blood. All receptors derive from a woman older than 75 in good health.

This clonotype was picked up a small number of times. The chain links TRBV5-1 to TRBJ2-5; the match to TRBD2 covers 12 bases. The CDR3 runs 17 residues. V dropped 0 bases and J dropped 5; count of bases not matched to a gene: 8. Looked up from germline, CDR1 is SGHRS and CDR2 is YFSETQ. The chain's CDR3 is CASSLAGTSGPPETQYF. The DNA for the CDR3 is TGCGCCAGCAGCTTGGCCGGGACTAGCGGGCCCCCGGAGACCCAGTACTTC.

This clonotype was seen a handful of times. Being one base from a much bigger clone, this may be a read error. The CDR3 sequence: CASSLTQTGGRYGYTF. CDR3 DNA sequence: TGTGCCAGCAGCTTAACCCAGACAGGGGGACGCTATGGCTACACCTTC. The chain carries TRBV7-2 and TRBJ1-2; 9 nucleotides align to TRBD1. Germline loops: CDR1 SGHTA, CDR2 FQGNSA. V lost 2 bases to trimming and J lost 4 bases; unmatched junction nucleotides: 8. CDR3 length: 16 residues.

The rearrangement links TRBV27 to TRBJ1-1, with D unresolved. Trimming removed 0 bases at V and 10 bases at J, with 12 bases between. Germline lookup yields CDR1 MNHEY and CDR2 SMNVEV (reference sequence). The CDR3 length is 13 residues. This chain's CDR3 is CASSLSVVGRAFF. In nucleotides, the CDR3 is TGTGCCAGCAGTTTATCAGTTGTAGGTAGAGCTTTCTTT.

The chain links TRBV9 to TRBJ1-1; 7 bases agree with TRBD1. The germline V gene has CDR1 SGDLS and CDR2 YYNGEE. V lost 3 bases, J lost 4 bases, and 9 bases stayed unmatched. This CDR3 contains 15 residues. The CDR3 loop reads CASSGRTGTSTEAFF. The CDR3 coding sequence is TGTGCCAGCAGCGGGAGGACAGGTACGAGCACTGAAGCTTTCTTT.

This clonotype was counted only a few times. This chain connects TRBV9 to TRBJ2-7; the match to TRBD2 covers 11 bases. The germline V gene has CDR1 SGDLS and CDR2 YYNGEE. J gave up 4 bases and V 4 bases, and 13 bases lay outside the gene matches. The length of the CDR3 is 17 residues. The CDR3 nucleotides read TGTGCCAGCAGCCCAGGTCTAGCGGGGGGCCCGTGGTACGAGCAGTACTTC. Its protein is CASSPGLAGGPWYEQYF.

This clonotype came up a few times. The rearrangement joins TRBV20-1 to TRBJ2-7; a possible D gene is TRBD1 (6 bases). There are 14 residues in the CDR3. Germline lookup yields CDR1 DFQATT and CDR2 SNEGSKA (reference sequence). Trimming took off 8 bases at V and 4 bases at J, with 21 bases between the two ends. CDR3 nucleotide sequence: TGCAGTAAAAGGGGGTCGGCAGGTAGTTACGAGCAGTACTTC. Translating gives CSKRGSAGSYEQYF.

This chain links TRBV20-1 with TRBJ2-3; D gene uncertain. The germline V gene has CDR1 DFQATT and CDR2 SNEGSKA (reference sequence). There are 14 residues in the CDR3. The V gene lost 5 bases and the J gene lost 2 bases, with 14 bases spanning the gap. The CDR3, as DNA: TGCAGTGCTCAATCAATCAGGAACACAGATACGCAGTATTTT. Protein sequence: CSAQSIRNTDTQYF.

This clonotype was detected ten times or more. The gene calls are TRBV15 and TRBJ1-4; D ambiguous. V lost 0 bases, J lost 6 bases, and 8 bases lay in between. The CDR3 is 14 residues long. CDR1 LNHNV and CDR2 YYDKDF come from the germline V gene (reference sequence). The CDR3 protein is CATSRDRGHEKLFF. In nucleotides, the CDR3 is TGTGCCACCAGCAGAGATCGAGGCCATGAAAAACTGTTTTTT.

For the CDR3, the DNA is TGTGCCTGGAACTGGCAGACCGGGGAGACCCAGTACTTC. Its protein is CAWNWQTGETQYF. The rearrangement joins TRBV30 to TRBJ2-5; D not resolved. This CDR3 contains 13 residues. Trimming took off 4 bases at V and 5 bases at J, with 14 bases between the two ends. CDR1 and CDR2 from the germline V gene are GTSNPN and SVGIG (reference sequence). The variable domain in full, completed from reference TRBV30 and TRBJ2-5, reads SQTIHQWPATLVQPVGSPLSLECTVEGTSNPNLYWYRQAAGRGLQLLFYSVGIGQISSEVPQNLSASRPQDRQFILSSKKLLLSDSGFYLCAWNWQTGETQYFGPGTRLLVL.

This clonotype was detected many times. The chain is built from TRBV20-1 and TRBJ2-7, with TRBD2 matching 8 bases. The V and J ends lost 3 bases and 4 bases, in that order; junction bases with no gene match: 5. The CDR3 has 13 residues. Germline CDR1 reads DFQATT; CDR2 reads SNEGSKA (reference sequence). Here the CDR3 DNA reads TGCAGTGCTAGCCGAGCGGGGGAATACGAGCAGTACTTC. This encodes CSASRAGEYEQYF.

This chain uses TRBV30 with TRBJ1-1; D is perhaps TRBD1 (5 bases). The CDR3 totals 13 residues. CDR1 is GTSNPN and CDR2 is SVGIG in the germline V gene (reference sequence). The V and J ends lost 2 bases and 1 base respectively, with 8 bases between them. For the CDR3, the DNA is TGTGCCTGGAGTTTTAGGGGGAACACTGAAGCTTTCTTT. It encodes CAWSFRGNTEAFF.